The following is a TCR beta chain sequence with its context. The antigen remains undetermined. These data are taken from a study of cytomegalovirus exposure and HLA in healthy donors. Study results and caveats: Segments of the TCR beta V type were, in most cases, productive about 90% or about 30% of the time in an earlier analysis. An assumption of roughly uniform sequencing depth across donors underlay the presence/absence analyses. For TCR beta chains, V- and J-gene trimming was later linked to a missense DCLRE1C variant.

The PCR was carried out with 60 Vbeta primers and 13 Jbeta primers. The data were produced by immunoSEQ multiplex PCR, yet TCRdb's version contains in-frame clones alone and is incomplete. The profile covers 100,000 to 150,000 clones, with 60% to 80% appearing a single time and 2.6% taken by the ten largest. Germline V lookup: CDR1 ENHRY, CDR2 SYGVKD. This CDR3 region has 21 residues. J gave up 1 base and V 0 bases, and 18 bases lay outside the gene matches. Sequencing used PBMCs. This sequence was found in an older woman in good health and CMV-seropositive. The V gene is TRBV10-3, the J gene TRBJ2-3, with 8 bases lining up with TRBD2. This CDR3 is CAISESTPYSGTSKGTDTQYF. The CDR3 DNA follows: TGTGCCATCAGTGAGTCGACCCCGTACTCCGGGACTAGTAAAGGCACAGATACGCAGTATTTT.